These T cell receptor beta chains were read from a single sample in a study of cytotoxic CD8 clonotypes in ibrutinib-treated CLL. This table comes from immunoSEQ multiplex PCR, and its TCRdb copy is limited to in-frame clones, with some not included. The top ten hold roughly 4.8% of the sample, which has fewer than 85,000 clones, more than 75% seen once. This sample comprised PBMCs, obtained after 12 months of ibrutinib treatment. The receptors were sampled from a human donor with chronic lymphocytic leukemia. The CDR3 runs from the conserved cysteine through the conserved F or W. The D gene is left open where the match is weak. Not all rows give a size; the values are once, few, many and, for expanded clones, a class.

NA	TRBD2	TRBV19	TRBJ2-5	CASSGGAEETQYF	TGTGCCAGCTCCGGGGGGGCCGAAGAGACCCAGTACTTC
NA	NA	TRBV5-4	TRBJ2-6	CASSQETGTGANVLTF	TGTGCCAGCAGCCAAGAGACCGGCACCGGGGCCAACGTCCTGACTTTC
NA	NA	TRBV18	TRBJ1-6	CASSPSVDRSSPLHF	TGTGCCAGCTCACCATCCGTCGATAGGAGTTCACCCCTCCACTTT
NA	NA	TRBV6-5	TRBJ2-4	CASRPTWGKNIQYF	TGTGCCAGCAGACCCACATGGGGCAAAAACATTCAGTACTTC
NA	TRBD2	TRBV5-1	TRBJ2-1	CASSLAAGGHNEQFF	TGCGCCAGCAGCTTGGCGGCGGGAGGGCACAATGAGCAGTTCTTC
few	NA	TRBV7-3	TRBJ1-1	CASSLYTNTEAFF	TGTGCCAGCAGCTTATACACGAACACTGAAGCTTTCTTT
NA	TRBD1	TRBV14	TRBJ1-1	CASSHRTGSVAAFF	TGTGCCAGCAGCCACCGGACAGGGAGCGTCGCGGCTTTCTTT
few	TRBD2	TRBV7-8	TRBJ2-5	CASSQGTSGAQETQYF	TGTGCCAGCAGCCAAGGGACTAGCGGGGCACAAGAGACCCAGTACTTC
NA	NA	TRBV9	TRBJ1-5	CASSGAPGGNQPQHF	TGTGCCAGCAGCGGCGCCCCGGGGGGCAATCAGCCCCAGCATTTT
NA	NA	TRBV7-2	TRBJ1-2	CASSLELYGPSGGYTF	TGTGCCAGCAGCTTAGAGTTGTATGGTCCATCGGGAGGCTACACCTTC
NA	NA	TRBV5-6	TRBJ2-3	CASSQEGAAQYF	TGTGCCAGCAGCCAGGAGGGGGCTGCGCAGTATTTT
NA	NA	TRBV11-1	TRBJ1-1	CASSFTENTEAFF	TGTGCCAGCAGCTTTACAGAGAACACTGAAGCTTTCTTT
NA	NA	TRBV6-1	TRBJ2-1	CASTSGGWSEMGQFF	TGTGCCAGCACGTCCGGCGGTTGGAGCGAAATGGGGCAGTTCTTC
NA	NA	TRBV4-2	TRBJ1-3	CASSQGVTEGNTIYF	TGTGCCAGCAGCCAAGGGGTGACAGAAGGAAACACCATATATTTT
few	NA	TRBV6-1	TRBJ2-7	CASPSPSGSYEQYF	TGTGCCAGCCCGAGCCCGAGTGGCTCCTACGAGCAGTACTTC
NA	NA	TRBV20-1	TRBJ2-4	CSAPLNIQYF	TGCAGTGCTCCCTTGAACATTCAGTACTTC
NA	NA	TRBV11-2	TRBJ1-1	CASSPQGATEAFF	TGTGCCAGCAGCCCACAAGGGGCCACTGAAGCTTTCTTT
NA	NA	TRBV28	TRBJ1-4	CASSLGGAAGEKLFF	TGTGCCAGCAGTTTAGGGGGGGCGGCTGGGGAAAAACTGTTTTTT
NA	TRBD2	TRBV7-9	TRBJ2-5	CASTRPGLAPGTQYF	TGTGCCAGCACCCGACCGGGACTAGCCCCGGGGACCCAGTACTTC
NA	NA	TRBV5-1	TRBJ2-3	CASSLSGEPPSTDTQYF	TGCGCCAGCAGCTTGTCCGGCGAACCCCCTAGCACAGATACGCAGTATTTT
once	NA	TRBV6-6	TRBJ2-7	CASSWPHSGRYEQYF	TGTGCCAGCAGTTGGCCCCACAGCGGCCGCTACGAGCAGTACTTC
NA	NA	TRBV7-9	TRBJ1-2	CASSPQARGYTF	TGTGCCAGCAGCCCCCAGGCCCGGGGCTACACCTTC
NA	TRBD1	TRBV19	TRBJ1-2	CASSGTGALRYGYTF	TGTGCCAGTAGCGGGACAGGGGCCCTGCGGTATGGCTACACCTTC
NA	NA	TRBV27	TRBJ1-2	CASSSAPSGHGGYTF	TGTGCCAGCAGTTCCGCCCCATCAGGCCACGGTGGCTACACCTTC
NA	NA	TRBV4-2	TRBJ2-3	CASSPPGADTQYF	TGTGCCAGCAGCCCGCCGGGGGCAGATACGCAGTATTTT
NA	NA	TRBV7-2	TRBJ2-7	CASSLVSSDSYEQYF	TGTGCCAGCAGCTTAGTAAGCTCAGACTCCTACGAGCAGTACTTC
NA	NA	TRBV6-6	TRBJ1-5	CASSYRNQPQHF	TGTGCCAGCAGTTACCGCAATCAGCCCCAGCATTTT
NA	NA	TRBV30	TRBJ1-6	CAWSGGGYNSPLHF	TGTGCCTGGAGTGGGGGTGGGTATAATTCACCCCTCCACTTT
NA	TRBD1	TRBV27	TRBJ1-1	CASSLGTGTEAFF	TGTGCCAGCAGTTTAGGGACAGGTACTGAAGCTTTCTTT
NA	NA	TRBV7-2	TRBJ2-1	CASSLVSYNEQFF	TGTGCCAGCAGCTTAGTTAGCTACAATGAGCAGTTCTTC
NA	NA	TRBV21-1	TRBJ1-5	CASNNRGPSNQPQHF	TGTGCCAGCAACAACAGGGGCCCCAGCAATCAGCCCCAGCATTTT
NA	NA	TRBV10-3	TRBJ2-3	CAMQSTDTQYF	TGTGCCATGCAGAGCACAGATACGCAGTATTTT
few	TRBD2	TRBV19	TRBJ2-4	CASSTPGTSGSTGDIQYF	TGTGCCAGTAGTACCCCCGGGACTAGCGGGAGCACGGGGGACATTCAGTACTTC
NA	NA	TRBV11-2	TRBJ2-7	CASSFGRDGTYEQYF	TGTGCCAGCAGCTTCGGCCGGGACGGGACCTACGAGCAGTACTTC
NA	NA	TRBV21-1	TRBJ1-2	CARVRNISPRSYGYTF	TGTGCCCGCGTCCGTAACATCTCCCCGAGATCATATGGCTACACCTTC